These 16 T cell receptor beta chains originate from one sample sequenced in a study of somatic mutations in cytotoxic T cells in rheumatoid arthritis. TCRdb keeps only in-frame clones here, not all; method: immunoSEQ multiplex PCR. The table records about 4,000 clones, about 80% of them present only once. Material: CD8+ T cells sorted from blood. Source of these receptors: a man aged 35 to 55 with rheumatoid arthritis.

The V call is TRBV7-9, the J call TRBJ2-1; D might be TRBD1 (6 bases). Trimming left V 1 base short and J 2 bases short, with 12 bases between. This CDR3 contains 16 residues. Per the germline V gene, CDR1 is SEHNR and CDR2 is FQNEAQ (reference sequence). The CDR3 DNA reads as TGTGCCAGCAGCTTAGGAGTCAGGGGTACCTACAATGAGCAGTTCTTC. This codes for CASSLGVRGTYNEQFF. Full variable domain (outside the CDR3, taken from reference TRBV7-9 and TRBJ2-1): DTGVSQNPRHKITKRGQNVTFRCDPISEHNRLYWYRQTLGQGPEFLTYFQNEAQLEKSRLLSDRFSAERPKGSFSTLEIQRTEQGDSAMYLCASSLGVRGTYNEQFFGPGTRLTVL.

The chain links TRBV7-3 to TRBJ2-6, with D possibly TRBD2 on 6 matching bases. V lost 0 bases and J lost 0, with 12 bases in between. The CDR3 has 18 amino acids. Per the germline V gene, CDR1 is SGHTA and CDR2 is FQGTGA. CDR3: CASSLTWGTDSGANVLTF. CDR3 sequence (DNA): TGTGCCAGCAGCTTAACGTGGGGGACTGACTCTGGGGCCAACGTCCTGACTTTC.

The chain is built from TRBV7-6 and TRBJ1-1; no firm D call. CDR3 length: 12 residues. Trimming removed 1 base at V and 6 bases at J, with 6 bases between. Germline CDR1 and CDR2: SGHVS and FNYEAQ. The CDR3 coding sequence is TGTGCCAGCAGCTTAGTAACATCTGAAGCTTTCTTT. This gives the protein CASSLVTSEAFF.

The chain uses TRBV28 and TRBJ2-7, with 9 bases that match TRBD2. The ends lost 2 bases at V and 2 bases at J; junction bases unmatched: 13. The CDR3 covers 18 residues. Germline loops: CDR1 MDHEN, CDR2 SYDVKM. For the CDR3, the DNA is TGTGCCAGCAGTTTAAGGGGCGGGGGGGTTCTATGGGCCTACGAGCAGTACTTC. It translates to CASSLRGGGVLWAYEQYF. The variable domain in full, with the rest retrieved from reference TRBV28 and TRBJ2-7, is DVKVTQSSRYLVKRTGEKVFLECVQDMDHENMFWYRQDPGLGLRLIYFSYDVKMKEKGDIPEGYSVSREKKERFSLILESASTNQTSMYLCASSLRGGGVLWAYEQYFGPGTRLTVT.

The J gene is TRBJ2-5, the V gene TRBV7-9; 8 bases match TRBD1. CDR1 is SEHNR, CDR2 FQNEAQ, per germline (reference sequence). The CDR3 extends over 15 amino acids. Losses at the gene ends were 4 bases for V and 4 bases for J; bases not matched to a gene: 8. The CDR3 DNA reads TGTGCCAGCAGCTCTCCGTATGACAGGGGAGAGACCCAGTACTTC. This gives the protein CASSSPYDRGETQYF.

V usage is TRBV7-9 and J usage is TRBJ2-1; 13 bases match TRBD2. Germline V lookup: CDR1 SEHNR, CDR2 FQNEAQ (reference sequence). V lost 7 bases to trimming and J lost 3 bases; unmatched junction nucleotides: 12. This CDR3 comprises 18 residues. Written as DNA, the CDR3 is TGTGCCAGCAACCCGACAGGGCGGACTAGCGGGAGCTACAATGAGCAGTTCTTC. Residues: CASNPTGRTSGSYNEQFF.

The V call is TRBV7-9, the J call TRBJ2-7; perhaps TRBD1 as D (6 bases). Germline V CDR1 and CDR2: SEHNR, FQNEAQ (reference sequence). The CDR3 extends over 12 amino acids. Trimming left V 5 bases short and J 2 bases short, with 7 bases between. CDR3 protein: CASSPGAYEQYF. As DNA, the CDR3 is TGTGCCAGCAGCCCAGGGGCCTACGAGCAGTACTTC.

CDR3 bases: TGTGCCATCAGTCGAGCCTACAATGAGCAGTTCTTC. Its translation: CAISRAYNEQFF. This chain joins TRBV10-3 and TRBJ2-1; D is ambiguous. Trimming took 5 bases from V and 2 from J, leaving 4 bases between them. The CDR3 length is 12 residues. Germline loops: CDR1 ENHRY, CDR2 SYGVKD.

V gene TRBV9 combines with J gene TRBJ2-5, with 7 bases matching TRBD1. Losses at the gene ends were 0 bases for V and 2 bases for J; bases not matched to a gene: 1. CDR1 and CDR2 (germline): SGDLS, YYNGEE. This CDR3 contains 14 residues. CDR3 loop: CASSVGGQQETQYF. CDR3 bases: TGTGCCAGCAGCGTAGGGGGACAGCAAGAGACCCAGTACTTC.

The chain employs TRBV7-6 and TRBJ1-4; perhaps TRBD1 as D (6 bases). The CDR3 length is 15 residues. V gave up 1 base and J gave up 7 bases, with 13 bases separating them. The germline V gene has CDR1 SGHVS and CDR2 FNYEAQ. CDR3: CASSLGGGRREKLFF. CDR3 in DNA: TGTGCCAGCAGCTTAGGGGGGGGGCGCCGTGAAAAACTGTTTTTT.

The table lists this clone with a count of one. The CDR3 loop is CASSLGSSPLEQYF. CDR3 coding DNA: TGTGCCAGCAGTTTGGGGAGTTCTCCCCTTGAGCAGTACTTC. The chain carries TRBV27 and TRBJ2-7, with a possible D match to TRBD2 (5 bases). This CDR3 comprises 14 residues. Germline V gives CDR1 MNHEY, CDR2 SMNVEV (reference sequence). Trimming left V 3 bases short and J 7 bases short, with 16 bases between.

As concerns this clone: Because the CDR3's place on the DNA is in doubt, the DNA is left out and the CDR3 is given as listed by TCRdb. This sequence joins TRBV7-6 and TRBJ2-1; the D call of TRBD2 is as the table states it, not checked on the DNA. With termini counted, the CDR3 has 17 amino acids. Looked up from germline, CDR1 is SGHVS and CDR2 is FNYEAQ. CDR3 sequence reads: CASSFFGPGVPYNEQFF.

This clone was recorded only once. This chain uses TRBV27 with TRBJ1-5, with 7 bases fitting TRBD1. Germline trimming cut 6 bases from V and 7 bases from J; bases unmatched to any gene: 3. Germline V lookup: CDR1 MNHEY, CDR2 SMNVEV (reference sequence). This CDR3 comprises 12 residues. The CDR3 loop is CASSQQGQPQHF. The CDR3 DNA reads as TGTGCCAGCAGCCAACAGGGGCAGCCCCAGCATTTT.

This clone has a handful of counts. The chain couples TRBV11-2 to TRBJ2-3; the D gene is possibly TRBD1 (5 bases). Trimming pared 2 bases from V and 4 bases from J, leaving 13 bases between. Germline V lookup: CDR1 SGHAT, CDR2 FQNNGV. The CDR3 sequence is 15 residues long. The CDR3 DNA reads TGTGCCAGCAGCTTAATCCAGGGCCCGCCAGATACGCAGTATTTT. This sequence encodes CASSLIQGPPDTQYF.

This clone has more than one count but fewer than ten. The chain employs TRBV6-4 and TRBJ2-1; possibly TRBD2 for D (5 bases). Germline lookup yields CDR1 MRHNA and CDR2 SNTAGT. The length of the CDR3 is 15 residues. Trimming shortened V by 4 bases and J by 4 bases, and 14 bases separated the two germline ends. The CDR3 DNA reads TGTGCCAGCAGTGGTGGGGAGCTAGAATACAATGAGCAGTTCTTC. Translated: CASSGGELEYNEQFF.

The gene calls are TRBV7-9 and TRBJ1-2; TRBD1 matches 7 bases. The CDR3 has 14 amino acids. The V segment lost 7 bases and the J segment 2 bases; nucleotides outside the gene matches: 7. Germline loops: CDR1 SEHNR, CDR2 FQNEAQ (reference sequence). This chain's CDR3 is CASTLGTENYGYTF. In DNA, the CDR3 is TGTGCCAGCACGCTTGGGACAGAGAACTATGGCTACACCTTC.